The entry that follows covers one T cell receptor (beta chain) sequence. Its antigen is still unknown. It has no much larger one-base neighbor in the sample; base qualities were not kept. For sequencing of the TCRbeta CDR3 region, genomic DNA was extracted from the sorted cells. TCRbeta CDR3 regions were sequenced using the immunoSEQ Assay. Here the immuneACCESS table is served through TCRdb, limited to in-frame sequences with V and J called. Missing clones are a known gap in these copies; in checked studies unresolved V genes cover under half, and the rest lacks a known reason. The sample records tens of thousands of clones, around four fifths of which are singletons. The top ten hold more than 0.7% of the sample. V is clipped by 3 bases and J by 4 bases, and the sequence between their germline boundaries is 12 bases long. Taken from cysteine to phenylalanine, the CDR3 has 14 residues. Only CDR3 DNA remains: 42 bases, in frame from the first base. CDR1 SNHLY and CDR2 FYNNEI are derived from the germline V gene.

Patients with a history of autoimmune disease or receiving systemic immunosuppression were excluded from the trial. Peripheral blood for TCR sequencing was collected from all dose cohorts at baseline, on cycle 4 day 1, and on cycle 7 day 1. The samples were drawn from a first-in-human, open-label, multicenter phase I dose-escalation trial of ivuxolimab. Adults with locally advanced or metastatic head and neck squamous cell, hepatocellular, melanoma or renal cell carcinoma were enrolled in the trial. Before TCR sequencing, CD4+ and CD8+ T cells were separately sorted from peripheral blood. This entry belongs to a study of OX40 agonist ivuxolimab in advanced cancers. Regarding the study in general: Ivuxolimab, which targeted the costimulatory receptor OX40 (CD134), was an agonistic, fully human IgG2 monoclonal antibody. Three dose-escalation patients achieved partial responses, one with hepatocellular carcinoma and two with cutaneous melanoma. Prior anti-PD-1, anti-PD-L1 or anti-CTLA-4 therapy was permitted, and 40% of dose-escalation patients had received checkpoint inhibitors. Intravenous ivuxolimab was administered to patients every 2 weeks at six dose levels: 0.01, 0.1, 0.3, 1.5, 3 and 10 mg/kg. Of the approximately 54 dose-escalation patients, hepatocellular carcinoma was present in around 20, melanoma in some 15, renal cell carcinoma in 9 and head and neck cancer in 9. Peripheral TCRbeta sequencing was intended to test whether TCR sequence diversity was altered and clonal T-cell expansion was caused by ivuxolimab. A male proportion of around 83% and a mean age of approximately 62 years, ranging from about 20 to 80, were recorded for the dose-escalation cohort. The monotherapy dose-escalation portion (N = 52 patients) of the phase I ivuxolimab trial is reported in the paper. Overall results and qualifications from the work: At doses from 0.1 to 3.0 mg/kg, clonal expansion was seen in both CD4+ and CD8+ blood T cells between baseline and week 6. In the 0.1-3.0 mg/kg groups, partial responders had among the lowest normalized peripheral clonal expansion, particularly in CD8+ T cells. Antigen specificity was not determined for the clonally expanded peripheral T cells. Low levels of normalized T-cell clonal expansion were also seen in some patients who did not respond. After ivuxolimab, CD8+ T cells had more expanded clones than CD4+ T cells on average.

The specimen comprised CD4+ or CD8+ T cells sorted from blood, sampled in a trial of the OX40 agonist ivuxolimab. The rearrangement joined TRBV2 to TRBJ1-2; a weak D assignment points to TRBD1 (5 bases agree). The sequence was obtained from an adult with an advanced solid tumor such as melanoma, head and neck, liver or kidney cancer. The DNA sequence is TGTGCCAGCAGTGAGCAGGGCCCGGGCTATGGCTACACCTTC. Translated, it gives CASSEQGPGYGYTF.